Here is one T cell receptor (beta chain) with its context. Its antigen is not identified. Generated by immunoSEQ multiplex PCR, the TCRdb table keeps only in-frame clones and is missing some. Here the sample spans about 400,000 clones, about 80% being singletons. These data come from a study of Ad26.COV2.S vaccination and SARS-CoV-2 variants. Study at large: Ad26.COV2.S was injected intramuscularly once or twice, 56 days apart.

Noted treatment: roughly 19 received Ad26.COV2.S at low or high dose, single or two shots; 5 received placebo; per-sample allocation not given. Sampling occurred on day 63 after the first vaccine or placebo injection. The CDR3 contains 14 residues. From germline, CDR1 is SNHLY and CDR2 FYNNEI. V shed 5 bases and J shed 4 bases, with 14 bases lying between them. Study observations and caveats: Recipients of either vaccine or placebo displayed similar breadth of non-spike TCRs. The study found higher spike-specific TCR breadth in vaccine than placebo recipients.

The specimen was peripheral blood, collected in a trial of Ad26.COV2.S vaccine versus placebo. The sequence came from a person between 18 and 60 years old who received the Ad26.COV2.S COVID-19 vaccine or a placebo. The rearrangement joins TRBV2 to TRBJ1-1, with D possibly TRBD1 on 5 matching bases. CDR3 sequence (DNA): TGTGCCAGCAGTAATCGACAGAGAACCACTGAAGCTTTCTTT. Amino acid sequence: CASSNRQRTTEAFF.